These 29 T cell receptor beta chains were all obtained from the same sample, sequenced in a study of blood T cell repertoires in COVID-19. Data came from immunoSEQ multiplex PCR; TCRdb stores just in-frame clones and leaves some out. The data show roughly 75,000 clones, 80% to 90% seen once. The sequenced material came from peripheral blood. The receptors shown here come from a man older than 75 with COVID-19, enrolled during active disease.

V gene TRBV28 combines with J gene TRBJ2-2; 7 positions match TRBD2. V shed 5 bases and J 6 bases; nucleotides not matched to a gene: 9. The CDR3 has 15 residues. Germline CDR1 MDHEN, CDR2 SYDVKM. The CDR3 protein is CASSPRGEGAGELFF. The CDR3 DNA reads as TGTGCCAGCAGTCCCCGGGGGGAAGGAGCCGGGGAGCTGTTTTTT.

This clone showed up just a few times. The chain couples TRBV4-1 to TRBJ2-4; 7 bases are shared with TRBD1. V lost 2 bases, J lost 0 bases, and 4 bases stayed unmatched. The CDR3 extends over 16 amino acids. Germline CDR1 is MGHRA and CDR2 is YSYEKL. Written as DNA, the CDR3 is TGCGCCAGCAGCCAAACGAACAGGGGAGCCAAAAACATTCAGTACTTC. Translated, it gives CASSQTNRGAKNIQYF.

This chain uses TRBV6-5 with TRBJ1-5, with no clear D. The CDR3 is 14 residues long. Trimming left V 5 bases short and J 7 bases short, with 15 bases between. Germline V gene data show CDR1 as MNHEY and CDR2 as SVGAGI. CDR3 sequence: CASSPRTGLQPQHF. The DNA for the CDR3 is TGTGCCAGCAGTCCTCGGACTGGCCTACAGCCCCAGCATTTT.

In this sample, this clone turned up once. The J gene is TRBJ1-1, the V gene TRBV7-9; D not resolved. Germline CDR1 and CDR2: SEHNR and FQNEAQ (reference sequence). The V gene lost 0 bases and the J gene lost 6 bases, with 14 bases spanning the gap. The CDR3 runs to 15 residues. This CDR3 is CASSLAIVSGPEAFF. The CDR3 DNA reads TGTGCCAGCAGCTTAGCGATAGTTTCGGGTCCTGAAGCTTTCTTT.

The gene calls are TRBV21-1 and TRBJ2-7; whether TRBD1, the table's D call, matches the DNA was not checked. TRBV21-1 represents a pseudogene. The length of the CDR3 is 14 residues. DNA for the CDR3: TGTGCCAGCAGCAAAGAGGACAGGTTGTACGAGCAGTACTTC. Translating it yields CASSKEDRLYEQYF.

This clone has a handful of counts. DNA of the CDR3: TGTGCTAGTACTAGCGCCCGCACAGATACGCAGTATTTT. It translates to CASTSARTDTQYF. The rearrangement joins TRBV12-5 to TRBJ2-3; TRBD2 agrees at 7 bases. Germline values: CDR1 LGHNT, CDR2 FRNRAP. The J segment lost 1 base and the V segment lost 8 bases, leaving 3 bases of the junction unmatched. The CDR3 has 13 residues.

The genes are TRBV9 and TRBJ1-2; 8 nucleotides line up with TRBD1. The CDR3 runs 14 residues. The germline V gene has CDR1 SGDLS and CDR2 YYNGEE. The junction had 0 bases not matched to a gene; V was cut back by 0 bases and J by 2 bases. CDR3 DNA sequence: TGTGCCAGCAGCGTAGACAGGGGGAACTATGGCTACACCTTC. It translates to CASSVDRGNYGYTF.

The J gene is TRBJ2-3, the V gene TRBV29-1; D is possibly TRBD2 (6 bases). The CDR3 is made up of 12 amino acids. CDR1 is SQVTM, CDR2 ANQGSEA, per germline. V was clipped by 4 bases and J by 2 bases, with 7 bases between them. The CDR3 region is CSVGGATDTQYF. CDR3 coding DNA: TGCAGCGTTGGCGGGGCCACAGATACGCAGTATTTT.

The chain combines TRBV4-2 with TRBJ2-1; the D gene is possibly TRBD2 (6 bases). This CDR3 spans 16 amino acids. CDR1 is LGHNA, CDR2 YNFKEQ, per germline. V was clipped by 0 bases and J by 6 bases, with 15 bases between them. The CDR3 sequence is CASSQEWLASGNEQFF. In nucleotides, the CDR3 is TGTGCCAGCAGCCAAGAATGGCTAGCGAGTGGCAATGAGCAGTTCTTC.

This clone occurred a few times. The chain employs TRBV5-1 and TRBJ1-1; the match to TRBD1 covers 9 bases. This CDR3 is built from 15 residues. CDR1 is SGHRS, CDR2 YFSETQ, per germline. V lost 0 bases, J lost 10 bases, and 10 bases stayed unmatched. CDR3 in DNA: TGCGCCAGCAGCTTGGTGGAGTGGGGACAGGGCCCAGCTTTCTTT. This translates into CASSLVEWGQGPAFF.

The rearrangement joins TRBV5-1 to TRBJ1-1; D is undetermined. Trimming took 0 bases from V and 3 from J, leaving 12 bases between them. CDR1 SGHRS and CDR2 YFSETQ come from the germline V gene. The CDR3 consists of 15 residues. The CDR3 is CASSLDGQLHTEAFF. In DNA, the CDR3 is TGCGCCAGCAGCTTGGATGGCCAGTTACACACTGAAGCTTTCTTT.

V usage is TRBV28 and J usage is TRBJ1-5, with D unresolved. V was clipped by 3 bases and J by 4 bases, with 13 bases between them. The germline CDR1 and CDR2 sequences are MDHEN and SYDVKM. The CDR3 extends over 15 amino acids. The DNA of the CDR3 is TGTGCCAGCAGTTTGGGCGTGGGCCTTAATCAGCCCCAGCATTTT. It yields the protein CASSLGVGLNQPQHF.

CDR3 sequence: CAISDGGGNQPQHF. Here the CDR3 DNA reads TGTGCCATCAGTGACGGGGGAGGCAATCAGCCCCAGCATTTT. This chain uses TRBV10-3 with TRBJ1-5; tentative D call: TRBD1 (5 bases). CDR1 ENHRY and CDR2 SYGVKD come from the germline V gene. V was clipped by 3 bases and J by 2 bases, with 8 bases between them. This CDR3 spans 14 amino acids.

This rearrangement joins TRBV7-8 to TRBJ1-4; possibly TRBD1 for D (5 bases). Germline assignment: CDR1 SGHVS and CDR2 FQNEAQ. The CDR3 runs 14 residues. V lost 3 bases to trimming and J lost 8 bases, with 13 bases between them. The DNA of the CDR3 is TGTGCCAGCAGCTTGGTTAGGGGAGGCGAAAAACTGTTTTTT. Its protein is CASSLVRGGEKLFF.

The V and J genes are TRBV11-2 and TRBJ1-2, with TRBD1 matching 10 bases. In germline, CDR1 is SGHAT, CDR2 FQNNGV. The length of the CDR3 is 14 residues. V lost 6 bases to trimming and J lost 7 bases; unmatched junction nucleotides: 8. CDR3 DNA sequence: TGTGCCAGCAGTATGACAGGGGGCGCGGGTGGCTACACCTTC. Protein: CASSMTGGAGGYTF.

This clone appeared once. The V call is TRBV24-1, the J call TRBJ2-1; the match to TRBD2 covers 12 bases. CDR1 and CDR2 (germline): KGHDR, SFDVKD. This CDR3 comprises 16 residues. V shed 4 bases, J shed 9 bases, and the junction held 9 bases outside the gene matches. The CDR3 region is CATSDPGLAGRGEQFF. The CDR3 DNA follows: TGTGCCACCAGTGACCCCGGACTAGCGGGGAGGGGTGAGCAGTTCTTC.

This clone was seen a handful of times. V gene TRBV6-6 combines with J gene TRBJ1-2; no clear D gene. V was shortened by 8 bases and J by 8 bases, with 12 bases between the two germline ends. Germline-derived CDR1 and CDR2 are MNHNY and SVGAGI (reference sequence). The CDR3 spans 11 residues. The CDR3, as DNA: TGTGCCAGCGCGAGCGTTACGGGCTACACCTTC. This encodes CASASVTGYTF.

The J gene is TRBJ1-1, the V gene TRBV7-2; D is possibly TRBD1 (6 bases). CDR1 is SGHTA, CDR2 FQGNSA, per germline. The CDR3 contains 13 residues. V shed 4 bases and J shed 11 bases, with 17 bases lying between them. For the CDR3, the DNA is TGTGCCAGCAGCTCGGACAGTGTCAGTCGGGCTTTCTTT. Translating it yields CASSSDSVSRAFF.

This clone occurred once. The chain employs TRBV5-1 and TRBJ1-4, with a possible D match to TRBD1 (5 bases). CDR3 length equals 17 residues. Between the trimmed V and J ends, which lost 4 bases and 4 bases, there was a span of 20 bases. Per germline, CDR1 SGHRS and CDR2 YFSETQ. The CDR3 reads CASSPGLNQRGNEKLFF. CDR3 DNA sequence: TGCGCCAGCAGCCCCGGACTAAATCAAAGGGGTAATGAAAAACTGTTTTTT.

V gene TRBV7-3 combines with J gene TRBJ1-2; unclear D gene. V was pared by 1 base and J by 2 bases, with 5 bases between. In germline, CDR1 is SGHTA, CDR2 FQGTGA. The CDR3 extends over 13 amino acids. The CDR3 region has the DNA TGTGCCAGCAGCTTAAGTCAGAACTATGGCTACACCTTC. Protein product: CASSLSQNYGYTF.

The chain is built from TRBV5-5 and TRBJ2-7; 9 nucleotides match TRBD1. The CDR3 has 15 amino acids. The ends lost 3 bases at V and 4 bases at J; junction bases unmatched: 8. Germline-derived CDR1 and CDR2 are SGHKS and YYEKEE (reference sequence). The CDR3 coding sequence is TGTGCCAGCAGCTATCGGGACAGGGCCTCGTACGAGCAGTACTTC. Encoded protein: CASSYRDRASYEQYF.

The J gene is TRBJ2-7, the V gene TRBV4-1; D is perhaps TRBD1 (6 bases). CDR1 and CDR2 from the germline V gene are MGHRA and YSYEKL. This CDR3 is 14 amino acids long. The V end lost 0 bases, the J end lost 3 bases, and 9 bases lay between the germline ends. CDR3 in amino acids: CASSQEGAGYEQYF. CDR3 in DNA: TGCGCCAGCAGCCAAGAGGGGGCAGGCTACGAGCAGTACTTC.

This clone appeared once. Other DNA sequences from this sample encode an identical CDR3 as well. This CDR3 reads CASSLGQGGGYTF. For the CDR3, the DNA is TGCGCCAGCAGCTTGGGACAGGGGGGCGGCTACACCTTC. The rearrangement uses TRBV5-1 and TRBJ1-2, with 9 bases fitting TRBD1. Trimming at V came to 0 bases and at J to 8 bases, leaving 2 bases not matched to a gene. The CDR3 contains 13 residues. Germline V gene lookup returns CDR1 SGHRS and CDR2 YFSETQ.

V usage is TRBV2 and J usage is TRBJ2-5, with 7 bases aligning to TRBD2. Unmatched junction bases numbered 16, after V lost 4 bases and J lost 5 bases. This CDR3 spans 17 amino acids. Germline V gene sequence: CDR1 SNHLY, CDR2 FYNNEI. CDR3 coding DNA: TGTGCCAGCAGTGGGGGGGGAGGTGGAGGGTTGCAGGAGACCCAGTACTTC. Protein product: CASSGGGGGGLQETQYF.

V gene TRBV3-1 (or the pseudogene TRBV3-2) combines with J gene TRBJ2-2; D may match TRBD1 or TRBD2 (7 bases each). The CDR3 is 13 amino acids. Germline CDR1 LGHDT, CDR2 YNNKEL (reference sequence). Trimming removed 10 bases at V and 1 base at J, with 10 bases between. The CDR3 bases are TGTGCCACCAGGGGGGGGAACACCGGGGAGCTGTTTTTT. Translating it yields CATRGGNTGELFF.

The V call is TRBV6-5, the J call TRBJ1-1, with D hard to call. Germline values: CDR1 MNHEY, CDR2 SVGAGI. This CDR3 has 13 amino acids. V lost 10 bases and J 0 bases, leaving 12 bases between the germline ends. The CDR3 DNA reads TGTGCCACGACTATTGTGATGAACACTGAAGCTTTCTTT. This encodes CATTIVMNTEAFF.

The rearrangement joins TRBV7-9 to TRBJ1-6; unclear D gene. This CDR3 comprises 18 residues. Germline CDR1 SEHNR, CDR2 FQNEAQ (reference sequence). V was shortened by 5 bases and J by 8 bases, with 25 bases between the two germline ends. The CDR3, as DNA: TGTGCCAGCAGCGGGAACAGCCGAGGGTCACGGGGTGATTCACCCCTCCACTTT. This gives the protein CASSGNSRGSRGDSPLHF.

This clone was seen more than once but under ten times. V usage is TRBV6-5 and J usage is TRBJ1-2, with 8 bases identical to TRBD1. The length of the CDR3 is 14 residues. The germline V gene has CDR1 MNHEY and CDR2 SVGAGI. V was clipped by 7 bases and J by 5 bases; unmatched bases: 9. The CDR3 bases are TGTGCCAGCACCTCCGACAGGGGTTTGTATGGCTACACCTTC. Protein: CASTSDRGLYGYTF.

The gene calls are TRBV7-8 and TRBJ1-6; TRBD1 matches at 9 bases. Germline assignment: CDR1 SGHVS and CDR2 FQNEAQ. Trimming at V came to 5 bases and at J to 7 bases, leaving 9 bases not matched to a gene. The CDR3 is made up of 16 amino acids. The CDR3 reads CASSPYSTGGNSPLHF. DNA of the CDR3: TGTGCCAGCAGCCCCTATTCGACAGGGGGAAATTCACCCCTCCACTTT. Full variable domain (outside the CDR3, taken from reference TRBV7-8 and TRBJ1-6): GAGVSQSPRYKVAKRGQDVALRCDPISGHVSLFWYQQALGQGPEFLTYFQNEAQLDKSGLPSDRFFAERPEGSVSTLKIQRTQQEDSAVYLCASSPYSTGGNSPLHFGNGTRLTVT.